This TCR beta chain derives from a study of CD8+ T cells in alopecia areata. Study details: Using the percentage of affected scalp area, treated patients' severity was scored.

Regarding the study as a whole: While tofacitinib was given, many expanded lesional clones persisted in scalp and blood. Sequences from scalp samples also cover resident alphabeta T cells of normal skin. There was only one nonresponder, so it was unclear how baseline CD8+ expansion relates to response.

With respect to this clone: What it binds is unknown.

Reverse transcribed after extraction, RNA yielded cDNA as the sequencing template. TCRdb's table, derived via immunoSEQ multiplex PCR, lists solely in-frame clones and lacks some. Of 150,000 to 250,000 clones in the sample, roughly three fifths were seen once. Germline CDR1 is SGHRS and CDR2 is YFSETQ. The CDR3 has 15 amino acids. V gave up 0 bases and J gave up 4 bases, with 13 bases separating them. The sample's treatment: oral pan-JAK inhibitor, 5-10 mg twice daily. This chain joins TRBV5-1 and TRBJ1-1; D perhaps matches TRBD1 (6 bases). Sequenced here: CD4+ T cells sorted from blood, sampled at week 4, from a patient treated with tofacitinib. This TCR was recovered from a human donor with alopecia areata. The CDR3 nucleotides read TGCGCCAGCAGCTTGGCCCAGGGAGGGGGCACTGAAGCTTTCTTT. Residues: CASSLAQGGGTEAFF.